This is a list of T cell receptor beta chains from one sample in a study of blood T cell repertoires in COVID-19. Data came from immunoSEQ multiplex PCR; TCRdb stores just in-frame clones and leaves some out. The table includes about 200,000 clones, 70% to 90% detected once. Source material: peripheral blood. The receptors were sampled from a man aged 55 to 70 with COVID-19, enrolled during active disease. Each CDR3 is given with its conserved first and last residue. The D gene is left open where the match is weak. Size values are once, few and many counts, or a class for expanded clones, and some rows have none.

clone_size: .; j_call: TRBJ1-1; v_call: TRBV12-3/TRBV12-4; d_call: .; cdr3_aa: CASSLLVYTEAFF; cdr3_nt: TGTGCCAGCAGCCTTCTAGTGTACACTGAAGCTTTCTTT
clone_size: .; j_call: TRBJ2-5; v_call: TRBV5-1; d_call: TRBD1; cdr3_aa: CASSQTGQGAETQYF; cdr3_nt: TGCGCCAGCAGCCAAACTGGACAGGGCGCAGAGACCCAGTACTTC
clone_size: .; j_call: TRBJ1-3; v_call: TRBV11-3; d_call: .; cdr3_aa: CASSFGAPGNTIYF; cdr3_nt: TGTGCCAGCAGCTTTGGGGCGCCTGGAAACACCATATATTTT
clone_size: .; j_call: TRBJ1-4; v_call: TRBV9; d_call: TRBD1; cdr3_aa: CASSVASVQGDNEKLFF; cdr3_nt: TGTGCCAGCAGCGTAGCGTCAGTGCAGGGGGATAATGAAAAACTGTTTTTT
clone_size: few; j_call: TRBJ1-1; v_call: TRBV28; d_call: .; cdr3_aa: CASGFAGVQAFF; cdr3_nt: TGTGCCAGCGGTTTCGCGGGGGTTCAAGCTTTCTTT
clone_size: once; j_call: TRBJ2-3; v_call: TRBV28; d_call: .; cdr3_aa: CASSLAGTDTQYF; cdr3_nt: TGTGCCAGCAGTTTGGCAGGAACAGATACGCAGTATTTT
clone_size: .; j_call: TRBJ2-2; v_call: TRBV9; d_call: .; cdr3_aa: CASSFGDTRITGELFF; cdr3_nt: TGTGCCAGCAGCTTTGGGGACACCCGAATCACCGGGGAGCTGTTTTTT
clone_size: .; j_call: TRBJ2-5; v_call: TRBV9; d_call: .; cdr3_aa: CASSVELVAKTQYF; cdr3_nt: TGTGCCAGCAGCGTAGAGCTAGTGGCTAAGACCCAGTACTTC
clone_size: .; j_call: TRBJ1-3; v_call: TRBV18; d_call: .; cdr3_aa: CASSPPMGAGNTIYF; cdr3_nt: TGTGCCAGCTCACCCCCTATGGGGGCAGGAAACACCATATATTTT
clone_size: .; j_call: TRBJ1-4; v_call: TRBV19; d_call: .; cdr3_aa: CASQRQVGEKLFF; cdr3_nt: TGTGCCAGTCAAAGACAGGTGGGGGAAAAACTGTTTTTT
clone_size: .; j_call: TRBJ1-1; v_call: TRBV29-1; d_call: TRBD1; cdr3_aa: CSVDGDRRFMNTEAFF; cdr3_nt: TGCAGCGTTGATGGGGACAGGAGATTCATGAACACTGAAGCTTTCTTT
clone_size: few; j_call: TRBJ2-7; v_call: TRBV9; d_call: .; cdr3_aa: CASARESTYEQYF; cdr3_nt: TGTGCCAGCGCGCGGGAATCTACCTACGAGCAGTACTTC
clone_size: .; j_call: TRBJ2-1; v_call: TRBV7-6; d_call: TRBD2; cdr3_aa: CASSQRESSYNEQFF; cdr3_nt: TGTGCCAGCAGCCAGCGGGAGAGCTCCTACAATGAGCAGTTCTTC
clone_size: .; j_call: TRBJ1-1; v_call: TRBV6-5; d_call: TRBD1; cdr3_aa: CASRQGATNTEAFF; cdr3_nt: TGTGCCAGCAGGCAGGGGGCAACGAACACTGAAGCTTTCTTT
clone_size: .; j_call: TRBJ1-2; v_call: TRBV9; d_call: TRBD1; cdr3_aa: CASSQTGTLSYGYTF; cdr3_nt: TGTGCCAGCAGCCAGACAGGGACCCTGAGCTATGGCTACACCTTC
clone_size: .; j_call: TRBJ2-7; v_call: TRBV30; d_call: .; cdr3_aa: CAFSWRFRYEQYF; cdr3_nt: TGTGCATTTAGTTGGAGGTTTCGCTACGAGCAGTACTTC
clone_size: few; j_call: TRBJ1-1; v_call: TRBV6-2/TRBV6-3; d_call: .; cdr3_aa: CASSYYDRWNTEAFF; cdr3_nt: TGTGCCAGCAGTTACTATGACAGGTGGAACACTGAAGCTTTCTTT
clone_size: .; j_call: TRBJ2-1; v_call: TRBV7-9; d_call: .; cdr3_aa: CASSLHGGSSSYNEQFF; cdr3_nt: TGTGCCAGCAGCCTTCATGGGGGGTCAAGCTCCTACAATGAGCAGTTCTTC
clone_size: .; j_call: TRBJ2-2; v_call: TRBV5-1; d_call: .; cdr3_aa: CASSLGEGELFF; cdr3_nt: TGCGCCAGCAGCTTGGGCGAGGGGGAGCTGTTTTTT
clone_size: .; j_call: TRBJ2-5; v_call: TRBV7-2; d_call: .; cdr3_aa: CASSFSQETQYF; cdr3_nt: TGTGCCAGCAGCTTCTCTCAAGAGACCCAGTACTTC
clone_size: .; j_call: TRBJ1-3; v_call: TRBV7-8; d_call: .; cdr3_aa: CASSPETAYSGNTIYF; cdr3_nt: TGTGCCAGCAGCCCAGAGACAGCATACTCTGGAAACACCATATATTTT
clone_size: once; j_call: TRBJ1-1; v_call: TRBV4-2; d_call: .; cdr3_aa: CASSGSRRTEAFF; cdr3_nt: TGTGCCAGCAGCGGATCTCGGCGGACTGAAGCTTTCTTT
clone_size: .; j_call: TRBJ2-1; v_call: TRBV3-1/TRBV3-2; d_call: TRBD1; cdr3_aa: CASSQWTGNNEQFF; cdr3_nt: TGTGCCAGCAGCCAATGGACAGGGAACAATGAGCAGTTCTTC
clone_size: once; j_call: TRBJ1-2; v_call: TRBV5-1; d_call: .; cdr3_aa: CASSATGLHGYTF; cdr3_nt: TGCGCCAGCAGCGCTACAGGGTTACATGGCTACACCTTC
clone_size: .; j_call: TRBJ2-1; v_call: TRBV6-5; d_call: .; cdr3_aa: CASRYQGLNEQFF; cdr3_nt: TGTGCCAGCAGGTACCAGGGGCTCAATGAGCAGTTCTTC
clone_size: .; j_call: TRBJ1-2; v_call: TRBV13; d_call: .; cdr3_aa: CASSRREGYYGYTF; cdr3_nt: TGTGCCAGCAGCCGTCGGGAGGGGTACTATGGCTACACCTTC
clone_size: .; j_call: TRBJ2-1; v_call: TRBV5-1; d_call: .; cdr3_aa: CASSLGDIGGSEQFF; cdr3_nt: TGCGCCAGCAGCTTGGGCGACATAGGGGGTAGTGAGCAGTTCTTC
clone_size: .; j_call: TRBJ1-1; v_call: TRBV5-1; d_call: .; cdr3_aa: CASSPGGAEAFF; cdr3_nt: TGCGCCAGCAGCCCTGGCGGGGCTGAAGCTTTCTTT
clone_size: .; j_call: TRBJ1-2; v_call: TRBV6-5; d_call: TRBD1; cdr3_aa: CASSYRGQGRYGYTF; cdr3_nt: TGTGCCAGCAGTTACCGGGGACAGGGGAGATATGGCTACACCTTC
clone_size: .; j_call: TRBJ1-5; v_call: TRBV21-1; d_call: .; cdr3_aa: CASSKDWGPRLRRNQPQHF; cdr3_nt: TGTGCCAGCAGCAAAGATTGGGGGCCGAGGTTGAGGCGCAATCAGCCCCAGCATTTT
clone_size: .; j_call: TRBJ1-3; v_call: TRBV5-1; d_call: .; cdr3_aa: CASSPTGTGNTIYF; cdr3_nt: TGCGCCAGCAGCCCAACAGGGACTGGAAACACCATATATTTT
clone_size: few; j_call: TRBJ1-3; v_call: TRBV7-9; d_call: .; cdr3_aa: CASSATLSGNTIYF; cdr3_nt: TGTGCCAGCAGCGCGACACTCTCTGGAAACACCATATATTTT
clone_size: .; j_call: TRBJ2-1; v_call: TRBV5-4; d_call: TRBD1; cdr3_aa: CASSFGTGAGNEQFF; cdr3_nt: TGTGCCAGCAGCTTCGGGACAGGGGCTGGTAATGAGCAGTTCTTC
clone_size: .; j_call: TRBJ1-5; v_call: TRBV2; d_call: .; cdr3_aa: CASSEEGTRGGSNQPQHF; cdr3_nt: TGTGCCAGCAGTGAAGAGGGCACACGGGGGGGAAGCAATCAGCCCCAGCATTTT
clone_size: .; j_call: TRBJ2-3; v_call: TRBV18; d_call: .; cdr3_aa: CASSGVRGEEYF; cdr3_nt: TGTGCCAGCTCGGGAGTCCGGGGAGAAGAATATTTT
clone_size: .; j_call: TRBJ1-2; v_call: TRBV28; d_call: TRBD1; cdr3_aa: CASSGGGGVYGYTF; cdr3_nt: TGTGCCAGCAGTGGAGGAGGGGGCGTTTATGGCTACACCTTC
clone_size: .; j_call: TRBJ1-6; v_call: TRBV7-7; d_call: .; cdr3_aa: CASSSSVNSPLHF; cdr3_nt: TGTGCCAGCAGCTCATCAGTGAATTCACCCCTCCACTTT